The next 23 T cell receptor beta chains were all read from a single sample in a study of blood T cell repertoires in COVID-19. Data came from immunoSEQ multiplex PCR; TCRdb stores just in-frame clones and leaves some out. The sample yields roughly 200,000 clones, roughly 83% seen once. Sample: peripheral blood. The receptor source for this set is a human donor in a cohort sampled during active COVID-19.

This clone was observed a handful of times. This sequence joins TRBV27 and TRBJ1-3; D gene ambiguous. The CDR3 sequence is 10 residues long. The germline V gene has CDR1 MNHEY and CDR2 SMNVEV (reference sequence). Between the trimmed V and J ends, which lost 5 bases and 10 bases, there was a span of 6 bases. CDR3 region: CASSPLTIYF. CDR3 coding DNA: TGTGCCAGCAGTCCCCTAACCATATATTTT.

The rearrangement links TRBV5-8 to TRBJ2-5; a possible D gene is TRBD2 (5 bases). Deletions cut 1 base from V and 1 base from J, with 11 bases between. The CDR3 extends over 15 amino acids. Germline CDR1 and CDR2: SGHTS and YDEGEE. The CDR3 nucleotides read TGTGCCAGCAGCTTGTTTCGGGGTTTCCAAGAGACCCAGTACTTC. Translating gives CASSLFRGFQETQYF.

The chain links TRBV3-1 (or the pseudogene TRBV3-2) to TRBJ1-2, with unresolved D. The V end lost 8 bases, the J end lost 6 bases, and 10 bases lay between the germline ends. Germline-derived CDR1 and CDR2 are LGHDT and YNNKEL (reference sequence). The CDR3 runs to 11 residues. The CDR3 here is CASGPSNGYTF. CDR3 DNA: TGTGCCAGCGGTCCGAGCAATGGCTACACCTTC.

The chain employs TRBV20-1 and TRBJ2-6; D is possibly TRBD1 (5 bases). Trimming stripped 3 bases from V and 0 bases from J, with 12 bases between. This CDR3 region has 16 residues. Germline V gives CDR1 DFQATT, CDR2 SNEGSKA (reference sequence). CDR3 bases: TGCAGTGCTAGTCCTGGGGCGTACTCTGGGGCCAACGTCCTGACTTTC. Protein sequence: CSASPGAYSGANVLTF.

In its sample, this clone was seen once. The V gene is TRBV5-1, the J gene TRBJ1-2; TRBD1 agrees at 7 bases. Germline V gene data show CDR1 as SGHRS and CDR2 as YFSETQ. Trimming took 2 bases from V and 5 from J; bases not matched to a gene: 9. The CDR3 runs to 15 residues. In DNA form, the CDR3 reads TGCGCCAGCAGCTTTCAGGGGGGAAGCCAGTATGGCTACACCTTC. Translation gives CASSFQGGSQYGYTF.

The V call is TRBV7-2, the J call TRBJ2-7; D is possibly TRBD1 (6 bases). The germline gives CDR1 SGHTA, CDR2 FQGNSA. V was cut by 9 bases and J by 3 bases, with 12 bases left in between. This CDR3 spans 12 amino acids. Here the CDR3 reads CASRTAGYEQYF. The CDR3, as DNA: TGTGCCAGTAGGACAGCCGGCTACGAGCAGTACTTC.

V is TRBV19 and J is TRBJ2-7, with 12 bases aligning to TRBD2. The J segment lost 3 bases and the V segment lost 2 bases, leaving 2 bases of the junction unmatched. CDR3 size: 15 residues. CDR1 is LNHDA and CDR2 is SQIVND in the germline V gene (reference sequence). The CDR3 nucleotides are TGTGCCAGTAGTATATCGACTAGCGGGAGCTACGAGCAGTACTTC. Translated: CASSISTSGSYEQYF.

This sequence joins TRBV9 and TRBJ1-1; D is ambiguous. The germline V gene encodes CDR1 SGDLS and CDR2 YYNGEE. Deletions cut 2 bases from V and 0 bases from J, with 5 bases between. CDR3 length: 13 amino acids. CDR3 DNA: TGTGCCAGCAGCGTGGCCTTGAACACTGAAGCTTTCTTT. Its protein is CASSVALNTEAFF.

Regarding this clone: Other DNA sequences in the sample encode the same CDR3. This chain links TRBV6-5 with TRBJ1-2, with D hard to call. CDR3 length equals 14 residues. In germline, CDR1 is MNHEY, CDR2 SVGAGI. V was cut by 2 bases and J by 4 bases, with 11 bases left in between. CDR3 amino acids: CASSYRGRGYGYTF. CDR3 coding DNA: TGTGCCAGCAGTTACCGGGGTCGGGGCTATGGCTACACCTTC.

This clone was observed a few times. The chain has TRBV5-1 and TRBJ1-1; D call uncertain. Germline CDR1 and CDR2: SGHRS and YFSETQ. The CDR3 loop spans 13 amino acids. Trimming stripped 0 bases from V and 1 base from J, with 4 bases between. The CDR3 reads CASSLVKNTEAFF. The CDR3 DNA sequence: TGCGCCAGCAGCTTGGTTAAGAACACTGAAGCTTTCTTT.

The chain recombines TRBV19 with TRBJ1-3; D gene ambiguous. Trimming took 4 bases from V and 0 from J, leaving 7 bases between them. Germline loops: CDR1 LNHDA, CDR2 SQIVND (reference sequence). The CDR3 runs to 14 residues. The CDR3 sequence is CASSTPNSGNTIYF. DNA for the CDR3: TGTGCCAGTAGTACACCTAACTCTGGAAACACCATATATTTT.

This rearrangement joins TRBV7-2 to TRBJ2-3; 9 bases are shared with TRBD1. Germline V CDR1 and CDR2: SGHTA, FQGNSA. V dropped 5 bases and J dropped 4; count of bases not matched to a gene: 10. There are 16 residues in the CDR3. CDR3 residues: CASSPPFGTGPDTQYF. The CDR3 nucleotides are TGTGCCAGCAGCCCTCCCTTCGGGACAGGGCCAGATACGCAGTATTTT. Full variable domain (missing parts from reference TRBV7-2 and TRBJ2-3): GAGVSQSPSNKVTEKGKDVELRCDPISGHTALYWYRQSLGQGLEFLIYFQGNSAPDKSGLPSDRFSAERTGGSVSTLTIQRTQQEDSAVYLCASSPPFGTGPDTQYFGPGTRLTVL.

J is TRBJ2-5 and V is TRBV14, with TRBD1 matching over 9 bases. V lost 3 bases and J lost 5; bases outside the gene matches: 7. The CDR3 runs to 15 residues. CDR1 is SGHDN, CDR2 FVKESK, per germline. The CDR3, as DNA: TGTGCCAGCAGCCACCTTACAGGGGGCTTTGAGACCCAGTACTTC. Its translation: CASSHLTGGFETQYF.

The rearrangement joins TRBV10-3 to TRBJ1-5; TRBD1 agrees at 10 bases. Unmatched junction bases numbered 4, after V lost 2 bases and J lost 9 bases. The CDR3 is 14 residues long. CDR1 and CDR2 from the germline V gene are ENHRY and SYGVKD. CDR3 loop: CAISEGDRGTPQHF. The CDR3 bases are TGTGCCATCAGTGAGGGGGACAGGGGAACGCCCCAGCATTTT.

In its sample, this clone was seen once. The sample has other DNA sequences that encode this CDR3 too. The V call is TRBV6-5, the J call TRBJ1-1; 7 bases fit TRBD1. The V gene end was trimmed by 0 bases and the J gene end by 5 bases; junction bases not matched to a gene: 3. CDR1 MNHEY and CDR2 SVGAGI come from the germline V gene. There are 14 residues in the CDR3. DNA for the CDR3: TGTGCCAGCAGTTACTCGGGCAGGGGGACTGAAGCTTTCTTT. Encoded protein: CASSYSGRGTEAFF.

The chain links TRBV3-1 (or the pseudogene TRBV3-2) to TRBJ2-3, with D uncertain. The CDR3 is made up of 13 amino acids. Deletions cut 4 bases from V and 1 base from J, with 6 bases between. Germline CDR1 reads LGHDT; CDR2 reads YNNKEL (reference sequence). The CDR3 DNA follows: TGTGCCAGCAGCCTTCCGGGCACAGATACGCAGTATTTT. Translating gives CASSLPGTDTQYF.

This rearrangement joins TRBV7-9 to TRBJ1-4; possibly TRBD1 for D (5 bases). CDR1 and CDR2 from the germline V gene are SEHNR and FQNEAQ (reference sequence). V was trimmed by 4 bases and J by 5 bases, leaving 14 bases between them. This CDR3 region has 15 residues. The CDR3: CASSSQTALNEKLFF. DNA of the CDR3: TGTGCCAGCAGCTCACAGACAGCCTTAAATGAAAAACTGTTTTTT.

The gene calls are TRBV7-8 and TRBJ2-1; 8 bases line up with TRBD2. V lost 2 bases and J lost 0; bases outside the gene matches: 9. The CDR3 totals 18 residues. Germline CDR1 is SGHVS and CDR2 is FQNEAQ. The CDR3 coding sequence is TGTGCCAGCAGCTTACTGGCGGGGGGAGCGAGCTCCTACAATGAGCAGTTCTTC. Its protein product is CASSLLAGGASSYNEQFF.

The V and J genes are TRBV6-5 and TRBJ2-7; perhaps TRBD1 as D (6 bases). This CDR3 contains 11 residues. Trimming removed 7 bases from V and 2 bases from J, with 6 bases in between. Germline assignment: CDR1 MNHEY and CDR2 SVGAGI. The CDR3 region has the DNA TGTGCCAGCAAGGGGGCCTACGAGCAGTACTTC. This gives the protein CASKGAYEQYF.

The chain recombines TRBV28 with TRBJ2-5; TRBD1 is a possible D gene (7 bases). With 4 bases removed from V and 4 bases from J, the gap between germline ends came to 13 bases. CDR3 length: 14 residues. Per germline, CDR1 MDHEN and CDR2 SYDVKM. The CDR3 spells CASSSGGPGETQYF. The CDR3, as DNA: TGTGCCAGCAGTTCAGGGGGGCCGGGAGAGACCCAGTACTTC. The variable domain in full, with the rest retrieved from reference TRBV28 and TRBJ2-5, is DVKVTQSSRYLVKRTGEKVFLECVQDMDHENMFWYRQDPGLGLRLIYFSYDVKMKEKGDIPEGYSVSREKKERFSLILESASTNQTSMYLCASSSGGPGETQYFGPGTRLLVL.

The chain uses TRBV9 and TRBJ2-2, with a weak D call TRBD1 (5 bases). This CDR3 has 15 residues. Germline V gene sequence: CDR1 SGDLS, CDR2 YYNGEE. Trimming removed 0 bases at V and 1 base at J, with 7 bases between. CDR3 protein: CASSVEGMNTGELFF. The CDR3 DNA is TGTGCCAGCAGCGTAGAGGGGATGAACACCGGGGAGCTGTTTTTT.

This CDR3 reads CASSGQYNEQFF. CDR3 nucleotides: TGCGCCAGCAGTGGACAGTACAATGAGCAGTTCTTC. The chain recombines TRBV10-1 with TRBJ2-1, with a tentative D call TRBD1 (5 bases). V was pared by 4 bases and J by 4 bases, with 5 bases between. Germline V CDR1 and CDR2: WNHNN, SYGVQD (reference sequence). This CDR3 comprises 12 residues.

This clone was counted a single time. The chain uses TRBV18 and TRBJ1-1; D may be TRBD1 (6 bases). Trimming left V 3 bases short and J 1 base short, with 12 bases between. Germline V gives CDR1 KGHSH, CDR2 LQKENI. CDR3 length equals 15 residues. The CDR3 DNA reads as TGTGCCAGCTCACCCCCCAGGGGTTGGAACACTGAAGCTTTCTTT. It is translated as CASSPPRGWNTEAFF.